The source of this T cell receptor beta chain is a study of CD8 T cells in Susac syndrome. The CDR3 extends over 15 amino acids. The ends lost 1 base at V and 5 bases at J; junction bases unmatched: 9. CDR1 SGHRS and CDR2 YFSETQ come from the germline V gene. Negative magnetic isolation gave CD8+ and CD4+ cells; FACS enriched CD8+ TEMRA. Random hexamers were used to reverse transcribe 0.5 to 1 ug of RNA. TCRdb itself ran the immunoSEQ multiplex PCR reads through MiXCR, one entry per CDR3 protein. This table holds a few hundred thousand distinct CDR3 sequences, 90% to 95% found once. This TCR derives from a human donor with multiple sclerosis. Sequenced sample: CD4+ T cells from PBMCs. The chain links TRBV5-1 to TRBJ2-7; 7 bases map to TRBD1. The CDR3 DNA is TGCGCCAGCAGCTTGACCGACAGGGTCGTAGACGAGCAGTACTTC. This translates into CASSLTDRVVDEQYF.